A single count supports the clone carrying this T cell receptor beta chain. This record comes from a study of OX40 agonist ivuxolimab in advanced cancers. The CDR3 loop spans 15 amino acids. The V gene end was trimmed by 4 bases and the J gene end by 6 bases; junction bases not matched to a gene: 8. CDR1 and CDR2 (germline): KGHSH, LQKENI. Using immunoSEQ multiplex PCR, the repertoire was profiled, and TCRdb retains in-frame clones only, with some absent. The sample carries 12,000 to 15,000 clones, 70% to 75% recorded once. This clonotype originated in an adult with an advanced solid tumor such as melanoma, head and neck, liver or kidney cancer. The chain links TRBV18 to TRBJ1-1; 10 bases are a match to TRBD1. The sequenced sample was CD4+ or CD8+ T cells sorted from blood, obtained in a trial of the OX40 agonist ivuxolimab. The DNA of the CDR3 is TGTGCCAGCTCACGGCGGACAGGGGGGGGCCCTGAAGCTTTCTTT. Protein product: CASSRRTGGGPEAFF.